Each of the 9 T cell receptor beta chains below was sequenced from the same sample in a study of Ad26.COV2.S vaccination and SARS-CoV-2 variants. Treatment described: 19 received Ad26.COV2.S at low or high dose, single or two shots; about five received placebo; per-sample allocation not given. The study sampled participants on day 63 after the first vaccine or placebo injection. Here immunoSEQ multiplex PCR was the method, and the copy in TCRdb shows in-frame clones only, minus some. The table lists about half a million clones, roughly nine tenths of them singletons. Source: peripheral blood, taken in a trial of Ad26.COV2.S vaccine versus placebo. The source is a person between 18 and 65 years old who received the Ad26.COV2.S COVID-19 vaccine or a placebo.

The chain links TRBV7-9 to TRBJ2-7; 7 nucleotides agree with TRBD2. The CDR3 is 13 amino acids. Germline V gene lookup returns CDR1 SEHNR and CDR2 FQNEAQ (reference sequence). J gave up 6 bases and V 5 bases, and 7 bases lay outside the gene matches. The CDR3: CASSRIGGSEQYF. CDR3 nucleotides: TGTGCCAGCAGCCGAATCGGGGGGTCCGAGCAGTACTTC.

The gene calls are TRBV25-1 and TRBJ2-3; 8 bases are shared with TRBD2. V trimming: 8 bases; J trimming: 4 bases; junction bases outside the gene matches: 2. The germline gives CDR1 MGHDK, CDR2 SYGVNS. The CDR3 totals 12 residues. The CDR3 loop is CASQLAADTQYF. In nucleotides, the CDR3 is TGTGCCAGCCAACTAGCGGCAGATACGCAGTATTTT.

The chain links TRBV19 to TRBJ2-3; possibly TRBD1 for D (6 bases). V lost 5 bases and J 6 bases, leaving 18 bases between the germline ends. CDR3 length equals 15 residues. Germline CDR1 LNHDA, CDR2 SQIVND (reference sequence). The CDR3: CASSGDTSNTDTQYF. The CDR3 DNA follows: TGTGCCAGTAGTGGGGACACCTCGAACACGGATACGCAGTATTTT.

This clone was counted only a few times. The V call is TRBV7-2, the J call TRBJ1-2; D remains unclear. Germline V gene lookup returns CDR1 SGHTA and CDR2 FQGNSA. The ends were cut back, 7 bases at V and 4 bases at J, with 10 bases in the middle. This CDR3 is 12 amino acids long. The CDR3 reads CASTFPGYGYTF. In nucleotides, the CDR3 is TGTGCCAGCACCTTCCCGGGCTATGGCTACACCTTC.

The rearrangement links TRBV19 to TRBJ2-1; TRBD1 matches 10 bases. The CDR3 is 15 amino acids. Germline CDR1 LNHDA, CDR2 SQIVND (reference sequence). With V trimmed by 4 bases and J by 5 bases, 5 bases remained unmatched. CDR3 bases: TGTGCCAGTAGTACGGACAGGGGGAGGAACAATGAGCAGTTCTTC. This codes for CASSTDRGRNNEQFF.

The chain is built from TRBV19 and TRBJ1-2; TRBD1 is a possible D gene (5 bases). Germline CDR1 LNHDA, CDR2 SQIVND (reference sequence). This CDR3 is built from 12 residues. V lost 6 bases to trimming and J lost 7 bases, with 12 bases between them. The CDR3 loop reads CASRTTDPGYTF. Written as DNA, the CDR3 is TGTGCCAGTAGGACGACAGATCCTGGCTACACCTTC. The full variable domain, completed using reference TRBV19 and TRBJ1-2, is DGGITQSPKYLFRKEGQNVTLSCEQNLNHDAMYWYRQDPGQGLRLIYYSQIVNDFQKGDIAEGYSVSREKKESFPLTVTSAQKNPTAFYLCASRTTDPGYTFGSGTRLTVV.

V usage is TRBV10-3 and J usage is TRBJ2-7; tentatively, D is TRBD2 (5 bases). The length of the CDR3 is 14 residues. The germline gives CDR1 ENHRY, CDR2 SYGVKD. V lost 4 bases and J lost 2, with 12 bases in between. CDR3 sequence: CAISGRSGTYEQYF. The CDR3 DNA follows: TGTGCCATCAGTGGAAGGAGCGGAACCTACGAGCAGTACTTC.

This chain joins TRBV3-1 (or the pseudogene TRBV3-2) and TRBJ1-2; D remains ambiguous. The CDR3 is 13 residues long. CDR1 is LGHDT, CDR2 YNNKEL, per germline (reference sequence). The germline V and J ends were trimmed by 1 base and 4 bases, with 7 bases remaining between them. Here the CDR3 DNA reads TGTGCCAGCAGCCAAGGGCAAGGCTATGGCTACACCTTC. Its protein is CASSQGQGYGYTF.

The chain joins TRBV2 to TRBJ2-2; D is possibly TRBD2 (6 bases). This CDR3 is 17 amino acids long. V lost 6 bases and J 1 base, leaving 18 bases between the germline ends. Germline assignment: CDR1 SNHLY and CDR2 FYNNEI. In DNA, the CDR3 is TGTGCCAGCAGGAGGGGAGGCCCTGCTATGAACACCGGGGAGCTGTTTTTT. Encoded protein: CASRRGGPAMNTGELFF.